Below, 2 T cell receptor beta chains from the same sample are listed, as sequenced in a study of memory CD4+ T cells and cytomegalovirus serostatus. Single viable CD3+CD4+CD8-CD45RO+ cells were sorted as the memory CD4+ T cells. Libraries were prepared by immunoSEQ multiplex PCR; TCRdb keeps only in-frame clonotypes and omits some of them. Of 25,000 to 30,000 clones in the sample, about 80% are singletons; the top ten hold about 0.66%. Sequenced material: memory CD4+ T cells from blood. These receptors all stem from an adult in good health and CMV-seronegative.

This chain joins TRBV7-6 and TRBJ1-4; D ambiguous. Germline assignment: CDR1 SGHVS and CDR2 FNYEAQ. V was trimmed by 1 base and J by 7 bases, leaving 13 bases between them. The CDR3 runs to 15 residues. CDR3: CASSLGRGIGEKLFF. CDR3 DNA: TGTGCCAGCAGCTTAGGTCGCGGGATTGGTGAAAAACTGTTTTTT.

The chain links TRBV11-2 to TRBJ2-4, with a weak D call TRBD2 (5 bases). The length of the CDR3 is 15 residues. V lost 5 bases and J 0 bases, leaving 11 bases between the germline ends. Germline V gene data show CDR1 as SGHAT and CDR2 as FQNNGV. Here the CDR3 DNA reads TGTGCCAGCAGCCGACCGGGAACAGCCAAAAACATTCAGTACTTC. Protein product: CASSRPGTAKNIQYF.